The 21 T cell receptor beta chains listed next were all sequenced from one sample in a study of blood T cell repertoires in COVID-19. Profiled with immunoSEQ multiplex PCR; TCRdb holds only in-frame clones, not every one. Here the sample spans around 99,000 clones, about four fifths being singletons. The sample consisted of peripheral blood. The receptors here all came from a human donor in a cohort sampled during active COVID-19.

The CDR3 protein is CASSYSAGGYNEQFF. Here the CDR3 DNA reads TGTGCCAGCAGTTACTCCGCAGGGGGCTACAATGAGCAGTTCTTC. This chain links TRBV6-5 with TRBJ2-1; 7 nucleotides match TRBD1. V shed 0 bases, J shed 3 bases, and the junction held 2 bases outside the gene matches. The CDR3 is 15 amino acids. In germline, CDR1 is MNHEY, CDR2 SVGAGI.

This chain links TRBV19 with TRBJ2-1, with TRBD2 matching over 10 bases. Losses at the gene ends were 6 bases for V and 9 bases for J; bases not matched to a gene: 11. This CDR3 region has 15 residues. Per germline, CDR1 LNHDA and CDR2 SQIVND (reference sequence). This chain's CDR3 is CASRVLSGRAFEQFF. For the CDR3, the DNA is TGTGCCAGTAGGGTCCTGAGCGGGAGGGCCTTTGAGCAGTTCTTC.

The chain employs TRBV28 and TRBJ1-2, with TRBD1 matching over 7 bases. V lost 6 bases, J lost 1 base, and 5 bases stayed unmatched. Per the germline V gene, CDR1 is MDHEN and CDR2 is SYDVKM. The length of the CDR3 is 14 residues. The CDR3 loop is CASRAGTVNYGYTF. The CDR3 DNA sequence: TGTGCCAGCAGGGCAGGGACAGTTAACTATGGCTACACCTTC.

The rearrangement uses TRBV20-1 and TRBJ2-2; no clear D. This CDR3 is 11 amino acids long. Deletions cut 6 bases from V and 11 bases from J, with 13 bases between. Germline V lookup: CDR1 DFQATT, CDR2 SNEGSKA (reference sequence). In DNA, the CDR3 is TGCAGTGCGGTCGACACGCTCGAGCTGTTTTTT. Translating it yields CSAVDTLELFF.

The chain uses TRBV7-8 and TRBJ2-2; D not certain. Germline-derived CDR1 and CDR2 are SGHVS and FQNEAQ. The CDR3 is 14 residues long. Trimming took 5 bases from V and 4 from J, leaving 11 bases between them. CDR3 loop: CASSLWRITGELFF. CDR3 nucleotides: TGTGCCAGCAGCCTTTGGCGGATCACCGGGGAGCTGTTTTTT.

This chain links TRBV7-2 with TRBJ1-1; D is unresolved. Looked up from germline, CDR1 is SGHTA and CDR2 is FQGNSA. The germline V and J ends were trimmed by 0 bases and 1 base, with 15 bases remaining between them. This CDR3 comprises 17 residues. CDR3 nucleotide sequence: TGTGCCAGCAGCTTAGCGCTGATTCGGCGGAGGAACACTGAAGCTTTCTTT. This codes for CASSLALIRRRNTEAFF.

This clone has a count of ten or more. The chain has TRBV4-2 and TRBJ2-1; 10 positions match TRBD2. The CDR3 length is 17 residues. Germline CDR1 LGHNA, CDR2 YNFKEQ. The V and J ends lost 5 bases and 2 bases, in that order; junction bases with no gene match: 9. The CDR3: CASSEHLGTSAYNEQFF. Here the CDR3 DNA reads TGTGCCAGCAGCGAGCACCTCGGGACTAGCGCCTACAATGAGCAGTTCTTC.

CDR3: CASSQRFGLSSTDTQYF. CDR3 DNA sequence: TGCGCCAGCAGCCAACGGTTTGGGCTTTCTAGCACAGATACGCAGTATTTT. The gene calls are TRBV4-1 and TRBJ2-3; D call uncertain. CDR1 is MGHRA, CDR2 YSYEKL, per germline. This CDR3 has 17 residues. V lost 2 bases to trimming and J lost 0 bases, with 15 bases between them.

The rearrangement joins TRBV7-2 to TRBJ2-1; TRBD2 matches at 8 bases. Germline V CDR1 and CDR2: SGHTA, FQGNSA. The CDR3 length is 11 residues. Trimming cost V 3 bases and J 15 bases; bases outside gene matches: 4. DNA for the CDR3: TGTGCCAGCAGCTTTAGCGGGAAGGCGTTCTTC. Translated: CASSFSGKAFF.

The chain has TRBV7-2 and TRBJ2-7; 11 bases line up with TRBD1. V was clipped by 5 bases and J by 9 bases; unmatched bases: 9. Germline lookup yields CDR1 SGHTA and CDR2 FQGNSA. The CDR3 covers 14 residues. Written as DNA, the CDR3 is TGTGCCAGCAGCAAAGGGGGACAGGGGGTGCGGCAGTACTTC. It translates to CASSKGGQGVRQYF.

This clone was counted a single time. The chain has TRBV9 and TRBJ2-2; D unresolved. Trimming pared 4 bases from V and 4 bases from J, leaving 17 bases between. The length of the CDR3 is 16 residues. The V gene's germline CDR1 is SGDLS and CDR2 YYNGEE. CDR3 sequence (DNA): TGTGCCAGCAGCCCTCAAAGTTCTAGAAGCACCGGGGAGCTGTTTTTT. It translates to CASSPQSSRSTGELFF.

V is TRBV5-6 and J is TRBJ1-5; maybe TRBD1 (5 bases). Trimming shortened V by 4 bases and J by 3 bases, and 8 bases separated the two germline ends. The germline CDR1 and CDR2 sequences are SGHDT and YYEEEE. This CDR3 is 13 amino acids long. Here the CDR3 reads CASSGGNNQPQHF. The CDR3 DNA reads TGTGCCAGCAGCGGGGGGAACAATCAGCCCCAGCATTTT.

V and J are TRBV30 and TRBJ2-3; D unclear. The CDR3 totals 11 residues. Germline CDR1 and CDR2: GTSNPN and SVGIG (reference sequence). V lost 2 bases and J 6 bases, leaving 6 bases between the germline ends. The CDR3 bases are TGTGCCTGGAGTAACTCTGATACGCAGTATTTT. Translating gives CAWSNSDTQYF.

This chain uses TRBV10-3 with TRBJ2-2, with D possibly TRBD1 on 5 matching bases. The ends were cut back, 5 bases at V and 1 base at J, with 11 bases in the middle. In germline, CDR1 is ENHRY, CDR2 SYGVKD. This CDR3 is 15 amino acids long. DNA for the CDR3: TGTGCCATCAGTCAGATCAGGGTGAACACCGGGGAGCTGTTTTTT. It codes for CAISQIRVNTGELFF.

The chain recombines TRBV27 with TRBJ2-7, with a tentative D call TRBD2 (5 bases). Trimming shortened V by 2 bases and J by 2 bases, and 13 bases separated the two germline ends. From germline, CDR1 is MNHEY and CDR2 SMNVEV (reference sequence). This CDR3 is 15 amino acids long. The CDR3 region has the DNA TGTGCCAGCAGTTTAAGGGTCGAGGGCCCCTACGAGCAGTACTTC. It yields the protein CASSLRVEGPYEQYF.

V is TRBV7-2 and J is TRBJ2-1, with D possibly matching TRBD2 (6 bases). This CDR3 has 13 residues. Deletions cut 7 bases from V and 9 bases from J, with 16 bases between. Germline V CDR1 and CDR2: SGHTA, FQGNSA. CDR3 protein: CASIQVGSGEQFF. CDR3 coding DNA: TGTGCCAGCATCCAGGTCGGGAGCGGTGAGCAGTTCTTC.

J is TRBJ1-3 and V is TRBV5-1, with D unresolved. CDR3 size: 18 residues. Deletions cut 0 bases from V and 0 bases from J, with 16 bases between. Per the germline V gene, CDR1 is SGHRS and CDR2 is YFSETQ. CDR3 loop: CASSLGSMAGGSGNTIYF. The CDR3 nucleotides are TGCGCCAGCAGCTTGGGATCAATGGCGGGCGGCTCTGGAAACACCATATATTTT.

The V and J genes are TRBV21-1 and TRBJ2-2; TRBD1 was called by the table and not checked on the DNA. TRBV21-1 is a known pseudogene. CDR3 length: 17 amino acids. The CDR3 DNA sequence: TGTGCCAGCAGCAAAGAACGGACAGGGACGAACACCGGGGAGCTGTTTTTT. It specifies CASSKERTGTNTGELFF.

The chain employs TRBV5-1 and TRBJ1-5; perhaps TRBD1 as D (6 bases). This CDR3 comprises 13 residues. Trimming pared 7 bases from V and 7 bases from J, leaving 15 bases between. Germline V gives CDR1 SGHRS, CDR2 YFSETQ. The CDR3 DNA reads as TGCGCCAGCCGTGTGGGGGCAGGGCAGCCCCAGCATTTT. Its translation is CASRVGAGQPQHF. The full variable domain, completed using reference TRBV5-1 and TRBJ1-5, is KAGVTQTPRYLIKTRGQQVTLSCSPISGHRSVSWYQQTPGQGLQFLFEYFSETQRNKGNFPGRFSGRQFSNSRSEMNVSTLELGDSALYLCASRVGAGQPQHFGDGTRLSIL.

The chain has TRBV9 and TRBJ2-3; 12 nucleotides align to TRBD2. The germline V gene has CDR1 SGDLS and CDR2 YYNGEE. V was clipped by 0 bases and J by 7 bases; unmatched bases: 6. This CDR3 has 16 residues. The CDR3 is CASSVDETSGRNTQYF. CDR3 coding DNA: TGTGCCAGCAGCGTAGACGAGACTAGCGGGAGAAATACGCAGTATTTT.

This chain connects TRBV21-1 to TRBJ2-7; TRBD2, the table's D call, lacks a check against the DNA. TRBV21-1 is an annotated pseudogene. The CDR3 totals 12 residues. The CDR3 region is CASSSGGSEQYV. The DNA for the CDR3 is TGTGCCAGCTCCTCCGGCGGATCCGAGCAGTACGTC.